A selection of T cell receptor beta chains follows, all from one sample in a study of neurological immune-mediated disorders. In TCRdb, the 5' RACE reads were re-called with MiXCR into one record per CDR3 protein. This table has around 71,000 distinct CDR3 sequences, around 13% appearing once. The source material was PBMCs. The receptor set was obtained from a female donor with HTLV-1-associated myelopathy (HAM/TSP). CDR3s include the opening cysteine and the closing phenylalanine or tryptophan. A D gene is named only where the DNA matches it firmly. Clone size is shown for a subset of rows, as once, few, many or a class of expanded clone.

v_gene	abundance	j_gene	d_gene	CDR3nt	CDR3aa
TRBV28	many	TRBJ2-1	NA	TGTGCCAGCAGTTTGCAGTACAATGAGCAGTTCTTC	CASSLQYNEQFF
TRBV9	many	TRBJ2-7	NA	TGTGCCAGCAGCGTAGAAGGGGCCTACGAGCAGTACTTC	CASSVEGAYEQYF
TRBV20-1	many	TRBJ1-5	NA	TGCAGTGCTAGAGTCCGGACGAGCCAGGTCTATCAGCCCCAGCATTTT	CSARVRTSQVYQPQHF
TRBV5-6	many	TRBJ2-3	TRBD1	TGTGCCATCCCAGAGCCGGGACAGCCGACAGATACGCAGTATTTT	CAIPEPGQPTDTQYF
TRBV5-6	many	TRBJ1-2	NA	TGTGCCAGCAGCTTGGCTGGGCAGGGTAGCGGCTACACCTTC	CASSLAGQGSGYTF
TRBV5-6	many	TRBJ1-6	NA	TGTGCCAGCAGTTCGGGCCCGCCCCAGCGGGGTTATAATTCACCCCTCCACTTT	CASSSGPPQRGYNSPLHF
TRBV5-1	many	TRBJ2-1	NA	TGCGCCAGCAGCTTCGAGGGGTGGTCCTACAATGAGCAGTTCTTC	CASSFEGWSYNEQFF
TRBV20-1	few	TRBJ2-1	TRBD2	TGCAGTGCTCTTACCCTAGCGGGGGGGCTTCCCTACAATGAGCAGTTCTTC	CSALTLAGGLPYNEQFF
TRBV12-3/TRBV12-4	many	TRBJ2-3	TRBD2	TGTGCCAGCAGTTCCCTTAGCGGGGGCCCGGATACGCAGTATTTT	CASSSLSGGPDTQYF
TRBV20-1	many	TRBJ2-4	NA	TGCAGTGCTAGAGCAACCCAGGGGAACACCAAAAACATTCAGTACTTC	CSARATQGNTKNIQYF
TRBV9	many	TRBJ2-3	NA	TGTGCCAGCAGCGTAGGAGGGGGGGCCACAGATACGCAGTATTTT	CASSVGGGATDTQYF
TRBV5-1	many	TRBJ2-5	NA	TGCGCCAGCAGCTTAATGGGAGACAAAACGGAGACCCAGTACTTC	CASSLMGDKTETQYF
TRBV20-1	NA	TRBJ2-3	NA	TGCAGTGCTAGGACAGGAGATACGCAGTATTTT	CSARTGDTQYF
TRBV2	many	TRBJ2-5	TRBD1	TGTGCCAGCACGGGACAGGGGGTAGAGACCCAGTACTTC	CASTGQGVETQYF
TRBV18	NA	TRBJ1-5	NA	TGTGCCAGCTCACCAGGCGGGCCCCAGCATTTT	CASSPGGPQHF
TRBV2	many	TRBJ1-2	NA	TGTGCCAGCACCCCACGGGGTGGCTACACCTTC	CASTPRGGYTF
TRBV9	medium-sized	TRBJ2-1	NA	TGTGCCAGCAGCGTAGTACCTACTAACTCCTACAATGAGCAGTTCTTC	CASSVVPTNSYNEQFF